This T cell receptor (beta chain) was obtained from a study of control samples from healthy donors and cancer patients. The method was immunoSEQ multiplex PCR; TCRdb's version includes in-frame clones alone and lacks a portion of them. The sample includes tens of thousands of clones, around 92% of them seen just once. Per the germline V gene, CDR1 is SNHLY and CDR2 is FYNNEI. The trim removed 5 bases at V and 4 bases at J, leaving 3 bases unmatched. This CDR3 spans 14 amino acids. Material: PBMCs. This TCR was recovered from a man over 45 with lung cancer. The V and J genes are TRBV2 and TRBJ2-1, with 9 bases that match TRBD2. The CDR3: CASSRTSEYNEQFF. The CDR3 DNA reads as TGTGCCAGCAGTCGGACTAGCGAATACAATGAGCAGTTCTTC.